This T cell receptor beta chain was captured by sequencing in a study of cytomegalovirus exposure and HLA in healthy donors. Regarding the study as a whole: A reported reduction in N-insertions relative to the approximately 640-donor mean was seen in an Asian-associated ancestry cluster in a later analysis. A further, later analysis showed that HLA-associated TCR beta chains (compared with equally common others) were more clonally expanded. Reportedly, diagnosis of cytomegalovirus status by the classifier showed high specificity and sensitivity.

The PCR ran on 60 Vbeta and 13 Jbeta primers. Generated by immunoSEQ multiplex PCR, the TCRdb table keeps only in-frame clones and is missing some. The data show some 170,000 clones, with roughly 85% seen just once and 0.95% to 1.5% held by the top ten. Concerning this clone: Its matching antigen is unknown.

The CDR3 runs 13 residues. Trimming removed 8 bases at V and 2 bases at J, with 13 bases between. The germline CDR1 and CDR2 sequences are MDHEN and SYDVKM. The chain couples TRBV28 to TRBJ2-7, with D perhaps matching TRBD1 (6 bases). Sequenced: PBMCs. This clonotype originated in a woman between 50 and 59 years old in good health and CMV-seronegative. The CDR3 reads CASRQENPYEQYF. The CDR3 bases are TGTGCCAGCCGACAGGAAAACCCCTACGAGCAGTACTTC.